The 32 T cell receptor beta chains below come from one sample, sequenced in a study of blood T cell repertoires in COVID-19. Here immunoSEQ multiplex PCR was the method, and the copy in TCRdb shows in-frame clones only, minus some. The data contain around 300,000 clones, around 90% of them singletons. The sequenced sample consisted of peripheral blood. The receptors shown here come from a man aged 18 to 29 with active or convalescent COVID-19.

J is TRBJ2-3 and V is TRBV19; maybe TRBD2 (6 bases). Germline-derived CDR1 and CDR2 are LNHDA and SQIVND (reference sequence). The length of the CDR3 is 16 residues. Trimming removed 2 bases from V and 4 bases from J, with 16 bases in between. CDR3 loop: CASSITIAALADTQYF. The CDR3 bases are TGTGCCAGTAGTATAACGATAGCGGCATTGGCAGATACGCAGTATTTT. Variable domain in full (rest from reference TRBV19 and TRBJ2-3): DGGITQSPKYLFRKEGQNVTLSCEQNLNHDAMYWYRQDPGQGLRLIYYSQIVNDFQKGDIAEGYSVSREKKESFPLTVTSAQKNPTAFYLCASSITIAALADTQYFGPGTRLTVL.

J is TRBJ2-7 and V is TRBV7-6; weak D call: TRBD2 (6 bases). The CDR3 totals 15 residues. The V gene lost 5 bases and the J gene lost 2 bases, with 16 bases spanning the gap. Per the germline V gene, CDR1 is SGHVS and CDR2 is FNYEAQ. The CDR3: CASSPGDATAYEQYF. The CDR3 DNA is TGTGCCAGCAGCCCGGGGGACGCTACCGCCTACGAGCAGTACTTC.

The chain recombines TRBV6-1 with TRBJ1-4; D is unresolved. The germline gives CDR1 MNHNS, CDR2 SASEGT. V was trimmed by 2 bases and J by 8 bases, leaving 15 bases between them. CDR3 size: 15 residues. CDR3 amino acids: CASSELLHSSEKLFF. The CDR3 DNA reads TGTGCCAGCAGTGAACTCCTGCACAGTTCAGAAAAACTGTTTTTT.

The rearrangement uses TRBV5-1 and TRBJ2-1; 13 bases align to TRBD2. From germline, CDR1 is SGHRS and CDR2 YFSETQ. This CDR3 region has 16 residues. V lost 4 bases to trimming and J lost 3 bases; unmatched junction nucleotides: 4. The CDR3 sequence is CASSPGTSGNYNEQFF. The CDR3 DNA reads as TGCGCCAGCAGCCCGGGGACTAGCGGGAACTACAATGAGCAGTTCTTC.

In DNA form, the CDR3 reads TGTGCCACCAGCCGACTACAGGGGCTCACTGAAGCTTTCTTT. Translating it yields CATSRLQGLTEAFF. This chain uses TRBV15 with TRBJ1-1; 7 bases agree with TRBD1. The CDR3 contains 14 residues. The V segment lost 5 bases and the J segment 4 bases; nucleotides outside the gene matches: 7. Germline V gives CDR1 LNHNV, CDR2 YYDKDF (reference sequence).

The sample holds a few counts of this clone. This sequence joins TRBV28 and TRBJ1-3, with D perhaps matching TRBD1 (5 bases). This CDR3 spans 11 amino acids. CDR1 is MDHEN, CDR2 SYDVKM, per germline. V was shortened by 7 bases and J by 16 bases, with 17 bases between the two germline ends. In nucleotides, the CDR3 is TGTGCCAGCACCCTGGGGGGGACTGAGTATTTT. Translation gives CASTLGGTEYF.

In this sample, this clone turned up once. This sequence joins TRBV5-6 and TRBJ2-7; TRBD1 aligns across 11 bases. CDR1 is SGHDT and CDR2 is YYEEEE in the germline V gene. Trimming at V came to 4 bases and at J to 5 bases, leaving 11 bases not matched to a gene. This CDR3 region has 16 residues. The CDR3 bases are TGTGCCAGCAGCAAACCCTGGACAGGGGGCAAGAACGAGCAGTACTTC. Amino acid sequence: CASSKPWTGGKNEQYF.

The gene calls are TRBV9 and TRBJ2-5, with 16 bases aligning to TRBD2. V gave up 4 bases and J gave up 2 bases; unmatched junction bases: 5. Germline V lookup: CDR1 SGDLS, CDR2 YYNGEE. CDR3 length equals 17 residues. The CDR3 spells CASSSGTSGGGQETQYF. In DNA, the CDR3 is TGTGCCAGCAGCTCCGGGACTAGCGGGGGGGGACAAGAGACCCAGTACTTC. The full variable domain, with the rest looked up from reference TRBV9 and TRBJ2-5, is DSGVTQTPKHLITATGQRVTLRCSPRSGDLSVYWYQQSLDQGLQFLIQYYNGEERAKGNILERFSAQQFPDLHSELNLSSLELGDSALYFCASSSGTSGGGQETQYFGPGTRLLVL.

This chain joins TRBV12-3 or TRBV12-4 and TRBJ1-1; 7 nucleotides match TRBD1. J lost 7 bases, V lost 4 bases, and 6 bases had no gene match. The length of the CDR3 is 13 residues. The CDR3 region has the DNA TGTGCCAGCAGTTCGGACAGGACCAGTGAAGCTTTCTTT. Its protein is CASSSDRTSEAFF.

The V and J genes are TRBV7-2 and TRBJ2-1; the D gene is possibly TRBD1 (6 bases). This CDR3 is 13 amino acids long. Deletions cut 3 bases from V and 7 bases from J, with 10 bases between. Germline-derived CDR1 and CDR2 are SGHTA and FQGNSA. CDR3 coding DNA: TGTGCCAGCAGCTTTACAGGGATTAATGAGCAGTTCTTC. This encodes CASSFTGINEQFF.

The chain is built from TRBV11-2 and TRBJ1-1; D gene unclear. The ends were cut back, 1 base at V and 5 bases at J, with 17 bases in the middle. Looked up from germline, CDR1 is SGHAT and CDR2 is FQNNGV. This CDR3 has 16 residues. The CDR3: CASSLGYKTPGTEAFF. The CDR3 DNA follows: TGTGCCAGCAGCTTAGGATATAAGACTCCGGGGACTGAAGCTTTCTTT.

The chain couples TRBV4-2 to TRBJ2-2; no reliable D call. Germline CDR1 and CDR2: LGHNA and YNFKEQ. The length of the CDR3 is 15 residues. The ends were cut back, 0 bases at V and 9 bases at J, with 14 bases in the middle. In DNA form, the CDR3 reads TGTGCCAGCAGCCAAGATCGGTCCTCGATGAGGGAGCTGTTTTTT. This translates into CASSQDRSSMRELFF.

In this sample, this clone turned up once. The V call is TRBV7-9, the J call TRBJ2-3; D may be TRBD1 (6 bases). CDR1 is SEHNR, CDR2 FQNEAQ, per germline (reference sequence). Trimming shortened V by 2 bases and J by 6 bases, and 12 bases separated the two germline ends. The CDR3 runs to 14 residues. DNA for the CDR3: TGTGCCAGCAGCTTAAGCGCAGGGGATGATACGCAGTATTTT. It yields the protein CASSLSAGDDTQYF.

The DNA for the CDR3 is TGCAGCGTTGCGTTTGGCCCGAAAGAGACCCAGTACTTC. Amino acids: CSVAFGPKETQYF. This chain joins TRBV29-1 and TRBJ2-5; D call uncertain. V was clipped by 4 bases and J by 3 bases, with 12 bases between them. Germline values: CDR1 SQVTM, CDR2 ANQGSEA. CDR3 length: 13 amino acids.

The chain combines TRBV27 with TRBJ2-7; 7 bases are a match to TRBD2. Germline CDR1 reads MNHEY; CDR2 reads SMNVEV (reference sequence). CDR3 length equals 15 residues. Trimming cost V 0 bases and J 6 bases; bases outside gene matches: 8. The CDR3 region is CASSLSPAGPLEQYF. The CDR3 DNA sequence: TGTGCCAGCAGTTTATCGCCAGCGGGACCCCTCGAGCAGTACTTC.

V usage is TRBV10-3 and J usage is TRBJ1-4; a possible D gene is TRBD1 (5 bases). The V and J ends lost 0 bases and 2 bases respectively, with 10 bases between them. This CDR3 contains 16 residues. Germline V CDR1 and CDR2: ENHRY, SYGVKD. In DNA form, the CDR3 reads TGTGCCATCAGTGAGTCTTGGGCAGGGACTAATGAAAAACTGTTTTTT. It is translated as CAISESWAGTNEKLFF.

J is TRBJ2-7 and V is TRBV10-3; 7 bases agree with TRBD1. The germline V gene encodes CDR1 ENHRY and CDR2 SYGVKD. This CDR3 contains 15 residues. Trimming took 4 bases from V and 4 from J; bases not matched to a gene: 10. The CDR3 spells CAISATGTEPYEQYF. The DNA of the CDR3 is TGTGCCATCAGTGCTACCGGGACAGAACCTTACGAGCAGTACTTC.

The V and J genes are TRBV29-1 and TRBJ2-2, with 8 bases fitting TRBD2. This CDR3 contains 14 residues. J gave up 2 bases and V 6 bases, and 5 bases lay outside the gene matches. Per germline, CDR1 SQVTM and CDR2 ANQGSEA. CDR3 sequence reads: CSVRGLDNTGELFF. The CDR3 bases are TGCAGCGTGAGGGGACTAGACAACACCGGGGAGCTGTTTTTT.

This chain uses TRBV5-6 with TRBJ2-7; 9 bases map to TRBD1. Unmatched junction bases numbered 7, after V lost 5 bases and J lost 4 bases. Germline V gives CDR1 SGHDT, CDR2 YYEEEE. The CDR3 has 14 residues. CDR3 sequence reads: CASRYRGRGYEQYF. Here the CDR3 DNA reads TGTGCCAGCAGATACAGGGGGCGCGGGTACGAGCAGTACTTC.

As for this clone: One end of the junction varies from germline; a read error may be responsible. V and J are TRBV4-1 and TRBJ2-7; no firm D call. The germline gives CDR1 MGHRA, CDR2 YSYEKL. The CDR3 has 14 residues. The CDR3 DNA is TGCCCCAGCAGCCAACTCCAGGACTCCTACGAGCAGTACTTC. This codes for CPSSQLQDSYEQYF.

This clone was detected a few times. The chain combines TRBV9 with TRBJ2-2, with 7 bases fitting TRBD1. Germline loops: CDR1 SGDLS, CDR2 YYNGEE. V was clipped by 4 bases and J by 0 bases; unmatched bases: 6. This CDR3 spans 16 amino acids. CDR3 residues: CASSTGQPANTGELFF. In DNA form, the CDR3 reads TGTGCCAGCAGCACGGGACAGCCAGCGAACACCGGGGAGCTGTTTTTT. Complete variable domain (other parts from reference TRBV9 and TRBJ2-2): DSGVTQTPKHLITATGQRVTLRCSPRSGDLSVYWYQQSLDQGLQFLIQYYNGEERAKGNILERFSAQQFPDLHSELNLSSLELGDSALYFCASSTGQPANTGELFFGEGSRLTVL.

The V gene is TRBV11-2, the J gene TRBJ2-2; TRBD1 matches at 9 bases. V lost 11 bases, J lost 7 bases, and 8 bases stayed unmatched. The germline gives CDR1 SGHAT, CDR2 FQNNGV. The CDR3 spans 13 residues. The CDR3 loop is CAGRQGVGGELFF. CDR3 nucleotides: TGTGCCGGACGACAGGGGGTCGGCGGGGAGCTGTTTTTT. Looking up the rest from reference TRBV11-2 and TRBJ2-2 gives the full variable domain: EAGVAQSPRYKIIEKRQSVAFWCNPISGHATLYWYQQILGQGPKLLIQFQNNGVVDDSQLPKDRFSAERLKGVDSTLKIQPAKLEDSAVYLCAGRQGVGGELFFGEGSRLTVL.

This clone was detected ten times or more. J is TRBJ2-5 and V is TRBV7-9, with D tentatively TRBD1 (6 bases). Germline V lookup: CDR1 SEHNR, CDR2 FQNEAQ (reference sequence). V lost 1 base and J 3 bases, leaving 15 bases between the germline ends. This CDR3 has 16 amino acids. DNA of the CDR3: TGTGCCAGCAGCTTAGGTCGGAACAGGGTGGAAGAGACCCAGTACTTC. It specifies CASSLGRNRVEETQYF.

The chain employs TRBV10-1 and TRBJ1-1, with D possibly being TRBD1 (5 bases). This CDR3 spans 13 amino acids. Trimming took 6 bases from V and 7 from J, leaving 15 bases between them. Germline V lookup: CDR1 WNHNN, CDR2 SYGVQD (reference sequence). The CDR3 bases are TGCGCCAGCAGCGACGGGGGGTATAATGAAGCTTTCTTT. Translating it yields CASSDGGYNEAFF.

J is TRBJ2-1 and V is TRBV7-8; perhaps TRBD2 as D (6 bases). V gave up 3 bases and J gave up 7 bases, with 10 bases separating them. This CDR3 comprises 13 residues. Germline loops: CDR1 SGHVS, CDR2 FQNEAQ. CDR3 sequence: CASSFWEANEQFF. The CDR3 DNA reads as TGTGCCAGCAGCTTTTGGGAGGCGAATGAGCAGTTCTTC.

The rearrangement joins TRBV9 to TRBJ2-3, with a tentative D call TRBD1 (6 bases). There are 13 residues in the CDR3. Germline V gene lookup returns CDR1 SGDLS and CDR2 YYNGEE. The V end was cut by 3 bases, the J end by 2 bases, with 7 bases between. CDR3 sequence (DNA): TGTGCCAGCAGCGGACAGGTCACAGATACGCAGTATTTT. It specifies CASSGQVTDTQYF.

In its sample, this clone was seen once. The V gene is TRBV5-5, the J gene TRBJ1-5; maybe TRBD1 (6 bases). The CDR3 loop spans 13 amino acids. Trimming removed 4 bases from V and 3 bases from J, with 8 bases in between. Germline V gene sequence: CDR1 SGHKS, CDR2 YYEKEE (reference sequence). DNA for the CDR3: TGTGCCAGCAGCGGGGGCCTCAATCAGCCCCAGCATTTT. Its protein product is CASSGGLNQPQHF.

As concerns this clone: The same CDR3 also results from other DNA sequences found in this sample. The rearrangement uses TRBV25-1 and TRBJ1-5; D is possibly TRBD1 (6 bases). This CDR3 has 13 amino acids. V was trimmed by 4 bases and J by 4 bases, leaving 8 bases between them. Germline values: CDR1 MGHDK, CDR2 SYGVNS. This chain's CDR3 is CASSGTGNQPQHF. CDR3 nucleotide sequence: TGTGCCAGCAGTGGCACAGGGAATCAGCCCCAGCATTTT.

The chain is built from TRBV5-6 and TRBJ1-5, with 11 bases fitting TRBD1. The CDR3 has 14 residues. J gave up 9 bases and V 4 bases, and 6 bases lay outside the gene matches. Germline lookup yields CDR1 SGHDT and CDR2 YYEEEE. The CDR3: CASSLGQGGMPQHF. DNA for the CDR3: TGTGCCAGCAGCCTGGGACAGGGGGGTATGCCCCAGCATTTT.

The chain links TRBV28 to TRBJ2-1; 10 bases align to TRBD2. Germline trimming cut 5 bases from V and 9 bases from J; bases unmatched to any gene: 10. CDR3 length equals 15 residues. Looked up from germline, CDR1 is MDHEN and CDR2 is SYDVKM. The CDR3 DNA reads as TGTGCCAGCAGTCAAAGGGCTAGCGGGAGAGGTGAGCAGTTCTTC. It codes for CASSQRASGRGEQFF.

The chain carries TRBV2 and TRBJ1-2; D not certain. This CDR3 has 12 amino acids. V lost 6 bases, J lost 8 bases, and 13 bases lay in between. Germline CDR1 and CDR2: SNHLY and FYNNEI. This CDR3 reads CASRDETRGYTF. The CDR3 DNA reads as TGTGCCAGCAGGGACGAAACTAGAGGCTACACCTTC.

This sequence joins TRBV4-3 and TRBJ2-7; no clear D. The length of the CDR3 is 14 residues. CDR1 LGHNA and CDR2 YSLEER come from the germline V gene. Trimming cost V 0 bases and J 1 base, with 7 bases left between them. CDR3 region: CASSQDFRSYEQYF. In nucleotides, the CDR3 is TGCGCCAGCAGCCAAGATTTCAGATCCTACGAGCAGTACTTC.